Presented here are 15 T cell receptor beta chains from one specimen sequenced in a study of T-cell memory formation after mild COVID-19. TCRdb re-derived calls from the 5' RACE reads in MiXCR, one entry per CDR3 protein. The sample has around 310,000 distinct CDR3 sequences, 20% to 25% seen once; the top ten hold roughly a fifth. Input material: PBMCs or a T cell subset sorted from them (not recorded which). These receptors all stem from a man between 18 and 35 years old who had mild COVID-19 (a few samples of this study predate the infection). Cell type and time point are not known.

At least ten counts were recorded for this clonotype. The gene calls are TRBV12-3 or TRBV12-4 and TRBJ2-7; TRBD2 agrees at 11 bases. Losses at the gene ends were 6 bases for V and 4 bases for J; bases not matched to a gene: 8. The CDR3 has 15 residues. The chain's CDR3 is CASREDVAGGYEQYF. DNA of the CDR3: TGTGCCAGCAGGGAAGATGTAGCGGGGGGGTACGAGCAGTACTTC.

The rearrangement joins TRBV10-3 to TRBJ2-5; perhaps TRBD2 as D (6 bases). V dropped 6 bases and J dropped 7 bases, with 15 bases sitting between them. CDR3 size: 13 residues. Looked up from germline, CDR1 is ENHRY and CDR2 is SYGVKD. The CDR3 spells CAISTLARLTQYF. The CDR3 DNA reads as TGTGCCATCAGCACCCTAGCGAGGCTGACCCAGTACTTC.

The chain is built from TRBV4-1 and TRBJ1-2, with D uncertain. The CDR3 is made up of 13 amino acids. V lost 0 bases and J 7 bases, leaving 9 bases between the germline ends. Germline lookup yields CDR1 MGHRA and CDR2 YSYEKL. The CDR3 sequence: CASSQDSTGGYTF. CDR3 DNA sequence: TGCGCCAGCAGCCAAGATTCTACGGGTGGCTACACCTTC.

The V call is TRBV9, the J call TRBJ2-4; tentatively, D is TRBD1 or TRBD2 (6 bases each). The CDR3 has 13 amino acids. Trimming left V 0 bases short and J 13 bases short, with 14 bases between. Per germline, CDR1 SGDLS and CDR2 YYNGEE. The CDR3 DNA sequence: TGTGCCAGCAGCGTAGAGGGGGGCCGCACACAGTACTTC. Translation gives CASSVEGGRTQYF. Full variable domain (remainder filled in from reference TRBV9 and TRBJ2-4): DSGVTQTPKHLITATGQRVTLRCSPRSGDLSVYWYQQSLDQGLQFLIQYYNGEERAKGNILERFSAQQFPDLHSELNLSSLELGDSALYFCASSVEGGRTQYFGAGTRLSVL.

The genes are TRBV7-6 and TRBJ2-7; 9 nucleotides match TRBD1. The CDR3 totals 15 residues. J gave up 4 bases and V 4 bases, and 8 bases lay outside the gene matches. Germline lookup yields CDR1 SGHVS and CDR2 FNYEAQ. The CDR3 nucleotides are TGTGCCAGCAGCTCCATGGGACAGGGAGTGTACGAGCAGTACTTC. This encodes CASSSMGQGVYEQYF.

The genes are TRBV7-6 and TRBJ1-2; 7 bases agree with TRBD1. The CDR3 has 16 amino acids. The germline V gene encodes CDR1 SGHVS and CDR2 FNYEAQ. V was clipped by 4 bases and J by 2 bases; unmatched bases: 10. In nucleotides, the CDR3 is TGTGCCAGCAGCTCCCCAAGGGGACAGTCCAACTATGGCTACACCTTC. Its translation: CASSSPRGQSNYGYTF.

This clonotype was observed a handful of times. V usage is TRBV12-3 or TRBV12-4 and J usage is TRBJ2-1, with 9 nucleotides matching TRBD2. The V segment lost 3 bases and the J segment 2 bases; nucleotides outside the gene matches: 8. The length of the CDR3 is 17 residues. The CDR3 here is CASSFGGGVLTYNEQFF. CDR3 coding DNA: TGTGCCAGCAGTTTCGGCGGGGGGGTCCTTACCTACAATGAGCAGTTCTTC.

This chain uses TRBV7-8 with TRBJ1-2; no definite D call. In germline, CDR1 is SGHVS, CDR2 FQNEAQ. The CDR3 sequence is 14 residues long. Trimming took 0 bases from V and 4 from J, leaving 9 bases between them. The CDR3: CASSLAQVTYGYTF. The CDR3 DNA reads as TGTGCCAGCAGCTTAGCGCAGGTTACCTATGGCTACACCTTC.

The sample holds many counts of this clonotype. The V gene is TRBV7-9, the J gene TRBJ2-7, with D possibly TRBD1 on 6 matching bases. The V gene's germline CDR1 is SEHNR and CDR2 FQNEAQ (reference sequence). The CDR3 is 14 residues long. Trimming took 3 bases from V and 3 from J, leaving 12 bases between them. The CDR3 reads CASSFRTASYEQYF. DNA of the CDR3: TGTGCCAGCAGCTTTCGGACAGCTAGCTACGAGCAGTACTTC.

In DNA form, the CDR3 reads TGCAGCGTTGAGAATCCGGTGAACACTGAAGCTTTCTTT. It yields the protein CSVENPVNTEAFF. V is TRBV29-1 and J is TRBJ1-1; the D is unclear. Trimming left V 3 bases short and J 0 bases short, with 8 bases between. Germline V CDR1 and CDR2: SQVTM, ANQGSEA. CDR3 length: 13 residues.

This clonotype was detected ten times or more. The chain combines TRBV7-2 with TRBJ1-5; D remains ambiguous. The CDR3 totals 15 residues. Per germline, CDR1 SGHTA and CDR2 FQGNSA. V lost 5 bases to trimming and J lost 2 bases, with 13 bases between them. The CDR3 is CASSPQLARNQPQHF. DNA of the CDR3: TGTGCCAGCAGCCCCCAGCTAGCGCGCAATCAGCCCCAGCATTTT.

This clonotype was counted once. This chain joins TRBV12-3 or TRBV12-4 and TRBJ2-7; TRBD1 or TRBD2 may be the D gene (5 bases each). This CDR3 is 14 amino acids long. Deletions cut 7 bases from V and 1 base from J, with 14 bases between. CDR3 nucleotide sequence: TGTGCCAGCACACCGGGACCCAGATCCTACGAGCAGTACTTC. Translation: CASTPGPRSYEQYF.

This clonotype has only a few counts. The genes are TRBV14 and TRBJ2-7, with 7 bases lining up with TRBD1. CDR1 SGHDN and CDR2 FVKESK come from the germline V gene. The ends lost 4 bases at V and 1 base at J; junction bases unmatched: 13. The CDR3 sequence is 17 residues long. CDR3 region: CASSRQRGETGSYEQYF. In DNA, the CDR3 is TGTGCCAGCAGCCGCCAAAGAGGGGAGACAGGGTCCTACGAGCAGTACTTC.

The genes are TRBV4-1 and TRBJ1-5; D is unclear. CDR1 and CDR2 from the germline V gene are MGHRA and YSYEKL. V was trimmed by 5 bases and J by 0 bases, leaving 8 bases between them. This CDR3 is built from 14 residues. The CDR3 sequence is CASSNRDSNQPQHF. Here the CDR3 DNA reads TGCGCCAGCAGCAACCGTGATAGCAATCAGCCCCAGCATTTT.

This clonotype showed up just a few times. The chain combines TRBV11-2 with TRBJ2-1; TRBD2 aligns across 9 bases. With 1 base clipped from V and 7 bases from J, the junction kept 8 bases outside the gene matches. This CDR3 is built from 16 residues. The germline gives CDR1 SGHAT, CDR2 FQNNGV. CDR3 in amino acids: CASSLVAGGPVNEQFF. Written as DNA, the CDR3 is TGTGCCAGCAGCTTAGTGGCGGGGGGGCCAGTAAATGAGCAGTTCTTC.